A single sample is the source of the 15 T cell receptor beta chains below, sequenced in a study of immune evolution from preneoplasia to lung adenocarcinoma. Sequencing was performed with immunoSEQ multiplex PCR; in TCRdb, only in-frame clones are kept and a portion is missing. Altogether under 9,000 clones are present, under 75% being singletons, with the ten largest covering 8.5%. The sample consisted of FFPE atypical adenomatous hyperplasia tissue from the lung. The subset: atypical adenomatous hyperplasia (AAH), lung preneoplasia. The receptors come from a donor at least 70 years old with lung adenocarcinoma. Some clones in this sample may be carry-over from other donors' samples.

Here the CDR3 reads CATSGQGRSGSYNEQFF. The CDR3 coding sequence is TGTGCCACCTCCGGACAGGGGCGATCAGGCTCCTACAATGAGCAGTTCTTC. The genes are TRBV19 and TRBJ2-1; TRBD1 aligns across 9 bases. With 10 bases clipped from V and 0 bases from J, the junction kept 13 bases outside the gene matches. CDR3 length: 17 amino acids. Germline values: CDR1 LNHDA, CDR2 SQIVND (reference sequence).

This clone appeared a single time. V gene TRBV6-1 combines with J gene TRBJ2-7; weak D call: TRBD1 (6 bases). There are 13 residues in the CDR3. Looked up from germline, CDR1 is MNHNS and CDR2 is SASEGT. Trimming removed 4 bases from V and 3 bases from J, with 10 bases in between. In DNA form, the CDR3 reads TGTGCCAGCAGTGCCGACAGGAACTACGAGCAGTACTTC. It translates to CASSADRNYEQYF.

The rearrangement joins TRBV6-1 to TRBJ2-5; no reliable D call. With 3 bases removed from V and 5 bases from J, the gap between germline ends came to 4 bases. Germline CDR1 is MNHNS and CDR2 is SASEGT. The CDR3 consists of 11 residues. CDR3 amino acids: CASSESETQYF. The CDR3 DNA reads as TGTGCCAGCAGTGAGTCGGAGACCCAGTACTTC.

The genes are TRBV2 and TRBJ1-3; D is unresolved. Between the trimmed V and J ends, which lost 6 bases and 4 bases, there was a span of 16 bases. CDR3 length: 15 amino acids. CDR1 SNHLY and CDR2 FYNNEI come from the germline V gene. The CDR3 coding sequence is TGTGCCAGCAGCCCCCCCCGTGAATCAGGAAACACCATATATTTT. Encoded protein: CASSPPRESGNTIYF.

V gene TRBV7-2 combines with J gene TRBJ1-5; D is uncertain. This CDR3 region has 14 residues. V lost 2 bases, J lost 5 bases, and 10 bases lay in between. In germline, CDR1 is SGHTA, CDR2 FQGNSA. CDR3 in DNA: TGTGCCAGCAGCTTATTACGGAAGGATCAGCCCCAGCATTTT. Translating it yields CASSLLRKDQPQHF.

The chain is built from TRBV11-2 and TRBJ1-3; 8 bases line up with TRBD1. CDR3 length equals 14 residues. V gave up 5 bases and J gave up 4 bases; unmatched junction bases: 4. Germline-derived CDR1 and CDR2 are SGHAT and FQNNGV. CDR3 DNA: TGTGCCAGCAGCGTCAGGGGGCGGGGAAACACCATATATTTT. This sequence encodes CASSVRGRGNTIYF.

This rearrangement joins TRBV5-6 to TRBJ1-1, with unresolved D. Trimming took 4 bases from V and 4 from J, leaving 14 bases between them. Germline assignment: CDR1 SGHDT and CDR2 YYEEEE. The CDR3 covers 14 residues. CDR3 coding DNA: TGTGCCAGCAGCGTCGTGTCAAGAGGCACTGAAGCTTTCTTT. Its protein product is CASSVVSRGTEAFF.

As for this clone: Since a much larger clone is just one base distant, this may be a read error. The chain recombines TRBV30 with TRBJ2-7, with 8 bases matching TRBD1. The CDR3 loop spans 12 amino acids. The germline CDR1 and CDR2 sequences are GTSNPN and SVGIG (reference sequence). CDR3 sequence reads: CAWKDRGYERYF. DNA of the CDR3: TGTGCCTGGAAAGACAGGGGCTACGAGCGGTACTTC.

The chain combines TRBV5-4 with TRBJ2-5; weak D call: TRBD2 (7 bases). The J call may be incorrect, as the DNA end agrees better with TRBJ2-7. Germline V gene sequence: CDR1 SGHNT, CDR2 YYREEE (reference sequence). CDR3 length: 15 residues. The CDR3 DNA sequence: TGTGCCAGCAGCCCGGGGGGCGGTAGGACCTACGAGCAGTACTTC. Translated, it gives CASSPGGGRTYEQYF.

V gene TRBV5-5 combines with J gene TRBJ2-1; D uncertain. The germline CDR1 and CDR2 sequences are SGHKS and YYEKEE (reference sequence). V shed 1 base and J shed 10 bases, with 12 bases lying between them. This CDR3 is built from 13 residues. The CDR3 region is CASSLRARPEQFF. The CDR3 DNA is TGTGCCAGCAGCTTGCGGGCTAGACCCGAGCAGTTCTTC.

In this sample, this clone turned up a few times. The chain has TRBV7-9 and TRBJ1-2; 8 bases match TRBD1. Trimming at V came to 1 base and at J to 2 bases, leaving 6 bases not matched to a gene. The CDR3 consists of 16 residues. Looked up from germline, CDR1 is SEHNR and CDR2 is FQNEAQ (reference sequence). The CDR3 loop reads CASSLEGDRSNYGYTF. The CDR3, as DNA: TGTGCCAGCAGCTTAGAGGGGGACAGGTCAAACTATGGCTACACCTTC.

The chain employs TRBV5-8 and TRBJ2-7; 7 nucleotides match TRBD1. This CDR3 has 17 amino acids. From germline, CDR1 is SGHTS and CDR2 YDEGEE. V gave up 0 bases and J gave up 4 bases; unmatched junction bases: 13. CDR3 nucleotide sequence: TGTGCCAGCAGCTTGGTGACCGGGACAGCCGTCTCGTACGAGCAGTACTTC. It yields the protein CASSLVTGTAVSYEQYF.

The genes are TRBV10-3 and TRBJ2-5; D uncertain. The J call may be mistaken, given a closer DNA end match to TRBJ2-7. The length of the CDR3 is 14 residues. Germline V CDR1 and CDR2: ENHRY, SYGVKD. As DNA, the CDR3 is TGTGCCATCAGCTGGCTGTTAGTTTCGGACGAGCAGTACTTC. It specifies CAISWLLVSDEQYF.

The chain combines TRBV6-1 with TRBJ2-4, with D perhaps matching TRBD1 or TRBD2 (6 bases each). The germline CDR1 and CDR2 sequences are MNHNS and SASEGT. The CDR3 runs to 14 residues. Trimming removed 6 bases at V and 2 bases at J, with 11 bases between. CDR3 bases: TGTGCCAGCAGGGAGGGGGGAACCAAAAACATTCAGTACTTC. Translating gives CASREGGTKNIQYF.

The CDR3 coding sequence is TGTGCCAGCAGCTTAGCGCTTCCGAGGGCCGTGCTTTCCTACGAGCAGTACTTC. Translated, it gives CASSLALPRAVLSYEQYF. The chain combines TRBV7-8 with TRBJ2-7; weak D call: TRBD2 (5 bases). The CDR3 sequence is 18 residues long. Trimming removed 0 bases from V and 1 base from J, with 19 bases in between. Germline assignment: CDR1 SGHVS and CDR2 FQNEAQ.